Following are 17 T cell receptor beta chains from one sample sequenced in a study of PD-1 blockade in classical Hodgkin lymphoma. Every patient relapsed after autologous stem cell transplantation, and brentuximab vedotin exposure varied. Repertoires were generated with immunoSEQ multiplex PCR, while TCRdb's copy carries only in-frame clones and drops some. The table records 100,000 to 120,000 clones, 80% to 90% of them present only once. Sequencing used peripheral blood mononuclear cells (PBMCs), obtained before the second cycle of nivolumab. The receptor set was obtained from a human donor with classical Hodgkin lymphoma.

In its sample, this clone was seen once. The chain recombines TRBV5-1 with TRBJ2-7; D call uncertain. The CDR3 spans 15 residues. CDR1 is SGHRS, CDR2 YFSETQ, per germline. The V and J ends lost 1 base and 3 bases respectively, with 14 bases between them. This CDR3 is CASSLLGTINYEQYF. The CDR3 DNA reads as TGCGCCAGCAGCTTGTTGGGCACTATTAACTACGAGCAGTACTTC.

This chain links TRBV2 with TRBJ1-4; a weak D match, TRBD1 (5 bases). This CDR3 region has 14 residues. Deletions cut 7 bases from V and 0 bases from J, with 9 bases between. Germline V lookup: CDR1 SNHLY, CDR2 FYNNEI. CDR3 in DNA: TGTGCCAGCAAACAGGAGGCAACTAATGAAAAACTGTTTTTT. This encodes CASKQEATNEKLFF.

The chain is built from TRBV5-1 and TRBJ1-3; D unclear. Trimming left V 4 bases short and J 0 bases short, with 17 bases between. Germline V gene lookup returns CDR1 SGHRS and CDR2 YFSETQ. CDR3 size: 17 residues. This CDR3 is CASSRMGNGNSGNTIYF. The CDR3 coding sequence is TGCGCCAGCAGCCGCATGGGGAATGGGAACTCTGGAAACACCATATATTTT.

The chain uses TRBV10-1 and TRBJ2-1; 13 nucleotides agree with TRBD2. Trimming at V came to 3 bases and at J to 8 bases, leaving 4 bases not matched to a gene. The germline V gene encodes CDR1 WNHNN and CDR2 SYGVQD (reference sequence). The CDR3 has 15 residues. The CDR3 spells CASSELAGGFDEQFF. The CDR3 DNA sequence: TGCGCCAGCAGTGAACTAGCGGGAGGGTTTGATGAGCAGTTCTTC.

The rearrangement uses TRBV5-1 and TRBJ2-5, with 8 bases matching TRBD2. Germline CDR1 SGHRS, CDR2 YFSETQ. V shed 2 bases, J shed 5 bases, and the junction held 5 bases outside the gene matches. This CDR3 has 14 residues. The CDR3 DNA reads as TGCGCCAGCAGCTTAGCGGGAGCCCAGGAGACCCAGTACTTC. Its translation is CASSLAGAQETQYF.

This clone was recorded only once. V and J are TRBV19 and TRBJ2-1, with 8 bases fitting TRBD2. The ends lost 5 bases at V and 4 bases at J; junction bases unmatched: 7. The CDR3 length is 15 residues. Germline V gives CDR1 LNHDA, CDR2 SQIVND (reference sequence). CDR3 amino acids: CASSSLAGRYNEQFF. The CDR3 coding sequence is TGTGCCAGTAGTTCTTTAGCGGGACGGTACAATGAGCAGTTCTTC.

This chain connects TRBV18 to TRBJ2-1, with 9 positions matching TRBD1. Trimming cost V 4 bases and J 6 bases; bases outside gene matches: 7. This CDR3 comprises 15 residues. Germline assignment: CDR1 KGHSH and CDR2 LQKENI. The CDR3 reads CASSHPGQGPNEQFF. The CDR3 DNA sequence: TGTGCCAGCTCACACCCGGGACAGGGACCCAATGAGCAGTTCTTC. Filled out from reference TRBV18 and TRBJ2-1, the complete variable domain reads NAGVMQNPRHLVRRRGQEARLRCSPMKGHSHVYWYRQLPEEGLKFMVYLQKENIIDESGMPKERFSAEFPKEGPSILRIQQVVRGDSAAYFCASSHPGQGPNEQFFGPGTRLTVL.

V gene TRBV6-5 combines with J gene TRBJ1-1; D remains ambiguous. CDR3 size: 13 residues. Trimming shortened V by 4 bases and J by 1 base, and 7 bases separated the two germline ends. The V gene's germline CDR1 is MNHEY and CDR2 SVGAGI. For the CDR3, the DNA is TGTGCCAGCAGTTTACACCAGAACACTGAAGCTTTCTTT. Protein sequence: CASSLHQNTEAFF.

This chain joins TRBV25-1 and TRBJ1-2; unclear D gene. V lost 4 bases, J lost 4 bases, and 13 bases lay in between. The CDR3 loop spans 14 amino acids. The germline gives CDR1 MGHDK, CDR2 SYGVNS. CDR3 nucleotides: TGTGCCAGCAGTGGCCATTTGGAGACCTATGGCTACACCTTC. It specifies CASSGHLETYGYTF.

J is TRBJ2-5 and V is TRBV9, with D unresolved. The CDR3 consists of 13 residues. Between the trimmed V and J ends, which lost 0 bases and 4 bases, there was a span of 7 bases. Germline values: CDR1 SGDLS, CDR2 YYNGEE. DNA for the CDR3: TGTGCCAGCAGCGTAGGTGGTGGAGAGACCCAGTACTTC. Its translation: CASSVGGGETQYF. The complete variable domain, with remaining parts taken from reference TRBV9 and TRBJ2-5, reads DSGVTQTPKHLITATGQRVTLRCSPRSGDLSVYWYQQSLDQGLQFLIQYYNGEERAKGNILERFSAQQFPDLHSELNLSSLELGDSALYFCASSVGGGETQYFGPGTRLLVL.

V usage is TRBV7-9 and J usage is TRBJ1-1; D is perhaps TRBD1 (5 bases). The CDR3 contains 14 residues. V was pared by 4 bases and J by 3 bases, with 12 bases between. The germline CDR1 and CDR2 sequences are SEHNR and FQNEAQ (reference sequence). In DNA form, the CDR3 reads TGTGCCAGCAGCTCGGGACCCGAACACACTGAAGCTTTCTTT. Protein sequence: CASSSGPEHTEAFF.

CDR3 in DNA: TGCAGCGTTGAGACTAGCGGGGATAGCACAGATACGCAGTATTTT. Residues: CSVETSGDSTDTQYF. The chain joins TRBV29-1 to TRBJ2-3, with 11 positions matching TRBD2. The CDR3 spans 15 residues. Per the germline V gene, CDR1 is SQVTM and CDR2 is ANQGSEA. V was clipped by 3 bases and J by 0 bases; unmatched bases: 2.

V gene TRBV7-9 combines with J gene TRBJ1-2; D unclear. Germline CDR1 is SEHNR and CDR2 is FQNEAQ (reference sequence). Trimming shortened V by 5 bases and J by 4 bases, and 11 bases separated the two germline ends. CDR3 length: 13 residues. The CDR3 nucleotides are TGTGCCAGCAGCCCAGGTCCCGGCTATGGCTACACCTTC. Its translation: CASSPGPGYGYTF. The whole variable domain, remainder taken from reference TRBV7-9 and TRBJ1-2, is DTGVSQNPRHKITKRGQNVTFRCDPISEHNRLYWYRQTLGQGPEFLTYFQNEAQLEKSRLLSDRFSAERPKGSFSTLEIQRTEQGDSAMYLCASSPGPGYGYTFGSGTRLTVV.

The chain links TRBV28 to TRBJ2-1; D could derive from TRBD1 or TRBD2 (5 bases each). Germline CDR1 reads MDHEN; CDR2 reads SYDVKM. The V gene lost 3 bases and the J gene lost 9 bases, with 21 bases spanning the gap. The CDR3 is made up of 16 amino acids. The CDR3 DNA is TGTGCCAGCAGTTTTGGGGGTAGGGGTCAAGGGAGTGAGCAGTTCTTC. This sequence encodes CASSFGGRGQGSEQFF.

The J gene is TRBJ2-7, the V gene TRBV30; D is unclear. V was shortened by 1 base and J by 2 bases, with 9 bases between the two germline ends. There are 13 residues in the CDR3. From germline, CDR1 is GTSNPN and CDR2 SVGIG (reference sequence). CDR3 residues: CAWSEGPPYEQYF. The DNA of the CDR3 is TGTGCCTGGAGTGAAGGCCCGCCCTACGAGCAGTACTTC.

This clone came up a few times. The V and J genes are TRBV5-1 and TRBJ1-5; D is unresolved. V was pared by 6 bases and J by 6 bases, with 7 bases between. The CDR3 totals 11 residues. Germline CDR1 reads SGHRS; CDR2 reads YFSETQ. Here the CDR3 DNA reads TGCGCCAGCATGGGCCGTCAGCCCCAGCATTTT. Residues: CASMGRQPQHF. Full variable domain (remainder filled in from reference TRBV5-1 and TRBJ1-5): KAGVTQTPRYLIKTRGQQVTLSCSPISGHRSVSWYQQTPGQGLQFLFEYFSETQRNKGNFPGRFSGRQFSNSRSEMNVSTLELGDSALYLCASMGRQPQHFGDGTRLSIL.

The DNA of the CDR3 is TGTGCCAGCAGTCACACCTCCTACAATGAGCAGTTCTTC. Translated: CASSHTSYNEQFF. J is TRBJ2-1 and V is TRBV6-5; D is unresolved. The CDR3 is 13 residues long. Germline CDR1 reads MNHEY; CDR2 reads SVGAGI. Trimming cost V 5 bases and J 0 bases, with 5 bases left between them.